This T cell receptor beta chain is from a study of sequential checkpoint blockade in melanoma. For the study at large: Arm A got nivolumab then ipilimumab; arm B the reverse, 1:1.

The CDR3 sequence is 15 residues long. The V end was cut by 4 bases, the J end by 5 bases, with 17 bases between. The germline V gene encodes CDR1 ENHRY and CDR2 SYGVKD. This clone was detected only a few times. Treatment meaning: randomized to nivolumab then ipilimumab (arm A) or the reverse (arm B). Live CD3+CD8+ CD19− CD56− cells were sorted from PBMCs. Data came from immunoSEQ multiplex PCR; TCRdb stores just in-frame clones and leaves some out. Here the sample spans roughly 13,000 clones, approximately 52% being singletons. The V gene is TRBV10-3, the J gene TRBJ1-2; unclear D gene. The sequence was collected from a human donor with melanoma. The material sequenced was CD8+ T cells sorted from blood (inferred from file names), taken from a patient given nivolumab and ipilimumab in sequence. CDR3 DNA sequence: TGTGCCATCAGTGTAAGCTCGGAAGGGAGATATGGCTACACCTTC. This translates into CAISVSSEGRYGYTF.